This entry describes one T cell receptor beta chain. Its antigen is currently unknown. The data were taken from a study of OX40 agonist ivuxolimab in advanced cancers. Study context: Each dose-escalation patient presented with hepatocellular carcinoma, melanoma, renal cell or head and neck cancer. Three patients, one with hepatocellular carcinoma and two with cutaneous melanoma, responded partially. Notes on the study in general: CD4+ and CD8+ T cells in blood underwent clonal expansion by week 6 at 0.1 to 3.0 mg/kg. Relative to CD4+ cells, CD8+ T cells on average had more expanded clones.

V lost 8 bases, J lost 6 bases, and 9 bases lay in between. The CDR3 consists of 11 residues. From germline, CDR1 is MNHEY and CDR2 SVGAGI. Using immunoSEQ multiplex PCR, the repertoire was profiled, and TCRdb retains in-frame clones only, with some absent. The sample consists of more than 55,000 clones, around 90% of them appearing once. The gene calls are TRBV6-5 and TRBJ2-3; possibly TRBD2 for D (6 bases). The receptor comes from an adult with an advanced solid tumor such as melanoma, head and neck, liver or kidney cancer. This specimen consisted of CD4+ or CD8+ T cells sorted from blood, obtained in a trial of the OX40 agonist ivuxolimab. CDR3 nucleotides: TGTGCCAGCGAACGGGGGGATACGCAGTATTTT. It codes for CASERGDTQYF.